This TCR beta chain comes out of a study of blood T cell repertoires in COVID-19. The protocol was immunoSEQ multiplex PCR, while the TCRdb copy is restricted to in-frame clones and leaves out a portion. This sample has under 200,000 clones; 84% occur once, and the top ten carry under 4%. The CDR3 extends over 12 amino acids. Germline V gives CDR1 MNHEY, CDR2 SVGAGI. The V gene end was trimmed by 5 bases and the J gene end by 5 bases; junction bases not matched to a gene: 1. The sequence was collected from a young woman who had been exposed to COVID-19. The chain joins TRBV6-5 to TRBJ2-3; 7 positions match TRBD1. The source material was PBMCs or T cells enriched from blood (not recorded which). Written as DNA, the CDR3 is TGTGCCAGCAGTCCAGGGGGAGATACGCAGTATTTT. This codes for CASSPGGDTQYF.